The TCR beta chain under discussion was sequenced for a study of regulatory and conventional T cells in RAG deficiency (dated by TCRdb to the late 2010s). Some background on the complete study: The study used high-throughput TCR beta sequencing to compare repertoire diversity and composition of Treg, conventional CD4+ and CD8+ T cells between RAG-deficient patients and healthy controls. Findings and caveats that apply to the study as a whole: Compared with control T-cell subpopulations, the RAG-deficient patients had markedly lower Shannon entropy and higher Simpson indices. All patient T-cell subsets had shorter CDR3 lengths; Omenn syndrome patients showed >85% Treg-Tconv repertoire overlap at nucleotide and amino acid level. Some T-cell subset analyses were not done for some subjects. Compared with controls, Omenn syndrome and CID/AS patients had around 92-fold fewer unique TCR beta sequences in Treg cells, but only approximately 9.7-fold fewer in the other subsets. Rather than being bona fide Treg cells, the sorted CD25-high CD127-low cells in Omenn syndrome patients may represent peripherally activated cells.

Libraries were built with the immunoSEQ multiplex PCR assay. Genomic DNA from the sorted T-cell subsets was used to amplify and sequence rearranged TCR beta chain products. In the authors' own workflow: Repertoire diversity of productive TCR beta rearrangements was quantified using Shannon entropy and Simpson indices. To gauge clonal expansion, the frequencies of the 100 most abundant productive TCR beta clonotypes among total reads were added together. The TRB repertoires were scored with a self-reactivity index that is based on amino acid usage at CDR3beta positions 6 and 7. Two-way ANOVA was used for repertoire analyses, and Student t or Mann-Whitney tests were used for flow cytometric analyses. TCRdb obtained this table from immuneACCESS and retained in-frame rearrangements with V and J assigned. These tables miss some clones; where compared with another copy, unresolved V genes account for less than half of the shortfall, and the remainder is unexplained. That table furnishes V, J and clone size, whereas the DNA furnished D and trimming. The sample yields 20,000 to 25,000 clones; approximately 95% were counted once. Of the sample, 1.3% is held by the ten largest clones.

Note on this clone: Its antigen is not yet known. The input lacks base qualities; no much larger clone sits a single base away.

Before genomic DNA extraction, conventional CD4+ T cells were isolated from blood as CD25-low CD127-high cells. Eight or nine healthy control donors served as the comparison group for repertoire analyses. V is shortened by 0 bases, J by 11 bases, and the region joining them spans 18 bases. CDR1 and CDR2 are read off the germline V gene as SGHTA and FQGNSA. From the cysteine up to the phenylalanine, the CDR3 has a length of 15 residues. The read is trimmed to its CDR3 DNA, 45 bases read in frame from base 1. The same sample was also used in a study of regulatory T cells. According to the second study: For the multiplex PCR, 52 forward TRBV primers and 13 reverse TRBJ primers were used, and amplification bias was corrected with both assay-based and computational methods. Repertoires from patients had restricted unique TRB V-J pairs and skewed V and J gene usage, with the strongest effect in regulatory T cells. T-cell receptor beta repertoires of sorted regulatory, conventional CD4+ and CD8+ T cells were compared between CD3G-deficient patients and healthy controls. Peripheral blood mononuclear cells were isolated by Ficoll density separation. Rearranged TRB loci were amplified from genomic DNA by multiplex PCR within the immunoSEQ assay. An Illumina HiSeq platform was used to sequence the TRB amplicons. Raw sequences were error-filtered and aligned to reference gene sequences by custom algorithms and were subsequently analyzed with the immunoSEQ online tools. Productive and nonproductive TRB rearrangement frequencies were evaluated among both unique and total sequences. Prism software was used to run t tests, Mann-Whitney tests or two-way ANOVA for comparisons between groups.

The receptor was derived from a human donor in good health. The sequenced material came from CD25- CD4+ T cells sorted from blood. Recombination joined TRBV7-2 with TRBJ2-3; the best D guess is TRBD2, with 6 bases matching. CDR3 reads: CASSLAERALVLQYF. The DNA reads as follows: TGTGCCAGCAGCTTAGCGGAGCGGGCGCTCGTTTTGCAGTATTTT. The CDR3, completed at both ends by the reference TRBV7-2 and TRBJ2-3 genes, gives the full variable domain GAGVSQSPSNKVTEKGKDVELRCDPISGHTALYWYRQSLGQGLEFLIYFQGNSAPDKSGLPSDRFSAERTGGSVSTLTIQRTQQEDSAVYLCASSLAERALVLQYFGPGTRLTVL.